This T cell receptor (beta chain) was captured in a study of T cells after yellow fever vaccination. TCRdb reanalysed the 5' RACE reads using MiXCR and keeps one entry per CDR3 protein. The sample records a few hundred thousand distinct CDR3 sequences, roughly 8.4% being singletons. CDR1 is MNHNS, CDR2 SASEGT, per germline. The CDR3 loop spans 16 amino acids. Unmatched junction bases numbered 8, after V lost 5 bases and J lost 7 bases. On this clonotype itself: Its specificity is not known.

Findings and limits, study-wide: It was a weaker secondary response, yet one that peaked faster, at day 5 versus 15. Some clonotypes were seen in both the CD4 and the CD8 compartments. These made up a small share and likely arose from convergent recombination.

The rearrangement links TRBV6-1 to TRBJ2-7; the match to TRBD2 covers 16 bases. Material: PBMCs, obtained about 41 days after the first yellow fever vaccination. This receptor was obtained from a man aged 18 to 29 who received the YFV17D yellow fever vaccine. CDR3 nucleotide sequence: TGTGCCAGCAGTCCTGGGACTAGCGGGGGGGCCGAGGAGCAGTACTTC. This gives the protein CASSPGTSGGAEEQYF.